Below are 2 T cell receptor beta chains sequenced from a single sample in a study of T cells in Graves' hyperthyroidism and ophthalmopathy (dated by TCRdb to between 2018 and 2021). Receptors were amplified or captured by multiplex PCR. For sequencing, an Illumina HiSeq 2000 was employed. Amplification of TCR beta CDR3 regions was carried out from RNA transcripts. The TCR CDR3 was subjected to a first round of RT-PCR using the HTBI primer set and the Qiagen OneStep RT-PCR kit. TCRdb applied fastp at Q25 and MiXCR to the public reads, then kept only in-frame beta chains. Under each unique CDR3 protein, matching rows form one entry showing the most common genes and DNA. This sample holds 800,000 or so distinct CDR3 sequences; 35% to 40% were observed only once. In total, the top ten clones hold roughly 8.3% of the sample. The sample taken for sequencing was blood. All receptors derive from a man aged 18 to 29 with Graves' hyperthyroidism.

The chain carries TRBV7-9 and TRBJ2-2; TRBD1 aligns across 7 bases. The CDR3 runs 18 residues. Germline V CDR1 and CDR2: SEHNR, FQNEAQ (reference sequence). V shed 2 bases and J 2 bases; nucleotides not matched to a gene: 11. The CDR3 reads CASSLLGRGSTNTGELFF. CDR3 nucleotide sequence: TGTGCCAGCAGCTTACTTGGCAGGGGGTCGACTAACACCGGGGAGCTGTTTTTT.

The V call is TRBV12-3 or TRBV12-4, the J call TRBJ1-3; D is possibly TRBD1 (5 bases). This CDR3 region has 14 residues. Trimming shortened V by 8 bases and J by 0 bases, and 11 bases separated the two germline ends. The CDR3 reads CASGTDYSGNTIYF. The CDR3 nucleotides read TGTGCCAGCGGGACTGATTACTCTGGAAACACCATATATTTT.